This T cell receptor beta chain was sequenced for a study of T cells after yellow fever vaccination. 5'RACE template switching added a universal primer site and UMIs to TCR cDNA. TCRdb re-derived calls from the 5' RACE reads in MiXCR, one entry per CDR3 protein. The repertoire holds 300,000 or so distinct CDR3 sequences, with roughly 9% as singletons. This specimen consisted of CD4+ T cells sorted from PBMCs, obtained 5 days after the yellow fever booster vaccination. This TCR was recovered from a young man who received the YFV17D yellow fever vaccine.

The CDR3 DNA sequence: TGTGCCAGTACTGCCGGGCCCTTGTACCAAGAGACCCAGTACTTC. As protein: CASTAGPLYQETQYF. The V and J genes are TRBV5-4 and TRBJ2-5; D is undetermined. CDR1 is SGHNT, CDR2 YYREEE, per germline (reference sequence). There are 15 residues in the CDR3. V lost 8 bases to trimming and J lost 0 bases, with 17 bases between them. Full variable domain (missing parts from reference TRBV5-4 and TRBJ2-5): ETGVTQSPTHLIKTRGQQVTLRCSSQSGHNTVSWYQQALGQGPQFIFQYYREEENGRGNFPPRFSGLQFPNYSSELNVNALELDDSALYLCASTAGPLYQETQYFGPGTRLLVL.